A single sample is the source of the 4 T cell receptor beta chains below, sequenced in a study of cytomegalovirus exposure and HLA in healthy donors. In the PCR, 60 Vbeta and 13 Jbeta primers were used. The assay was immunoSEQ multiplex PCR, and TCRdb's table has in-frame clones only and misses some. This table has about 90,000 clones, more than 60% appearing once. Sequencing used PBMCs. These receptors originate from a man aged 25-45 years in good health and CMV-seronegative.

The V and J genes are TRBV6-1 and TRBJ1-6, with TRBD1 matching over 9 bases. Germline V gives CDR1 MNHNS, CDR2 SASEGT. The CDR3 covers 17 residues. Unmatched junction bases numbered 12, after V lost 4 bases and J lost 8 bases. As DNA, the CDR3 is TGTGCCAGCAGTGTATGGGGACAGGGAGGAGGTTATTCACCCCTCCACTTT. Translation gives CASSVWGQGGGYSPLHF.

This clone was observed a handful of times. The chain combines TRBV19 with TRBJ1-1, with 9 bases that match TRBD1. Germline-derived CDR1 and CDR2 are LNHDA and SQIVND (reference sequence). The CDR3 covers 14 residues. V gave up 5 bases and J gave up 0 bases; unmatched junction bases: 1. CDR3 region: CASSRTGVNTEAFF. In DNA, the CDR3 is TGTGCCAGTAGTCGGACAGGGGTGAACACTGAAGCTTTCTTT.

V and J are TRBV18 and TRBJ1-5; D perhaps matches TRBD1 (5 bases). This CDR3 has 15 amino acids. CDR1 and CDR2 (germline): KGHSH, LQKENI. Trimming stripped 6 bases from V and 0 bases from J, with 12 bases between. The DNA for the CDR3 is TGTGCCAGCTCGGGGCAGCTTCATAGCAATCAGCCCCAGCATTTT. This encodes CASSGQLHSNQPQHF.

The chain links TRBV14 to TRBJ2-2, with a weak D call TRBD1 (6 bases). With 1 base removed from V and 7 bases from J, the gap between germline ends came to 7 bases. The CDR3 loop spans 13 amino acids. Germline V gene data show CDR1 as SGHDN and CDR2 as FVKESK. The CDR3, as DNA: TGTGCCAGCAGCCAAGCCAGGGGCGGGGAGCTGTTTTTT. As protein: CASSQARGGELFF.